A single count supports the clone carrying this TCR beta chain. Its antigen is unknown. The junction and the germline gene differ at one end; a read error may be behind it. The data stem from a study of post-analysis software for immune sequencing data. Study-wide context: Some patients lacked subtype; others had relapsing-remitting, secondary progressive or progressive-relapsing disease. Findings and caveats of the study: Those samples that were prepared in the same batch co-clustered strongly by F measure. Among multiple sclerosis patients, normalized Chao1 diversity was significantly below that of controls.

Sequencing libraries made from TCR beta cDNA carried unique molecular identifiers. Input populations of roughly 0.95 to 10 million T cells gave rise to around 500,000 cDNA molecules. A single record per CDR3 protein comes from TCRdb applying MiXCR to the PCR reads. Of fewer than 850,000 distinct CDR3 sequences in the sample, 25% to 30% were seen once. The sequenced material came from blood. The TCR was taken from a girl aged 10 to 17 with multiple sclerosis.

This chain's CDR3 is CSAATNEKRFF. The CDR3 DNA reads TGCAGTGCTGCAACTAATGAAAAACGGTTTTTT. The gene calls are TRBV20-1 and TRBJ1-4; no definite D call. The CDR3 has 11 residues. Germline CDR1 DFQATT, CDR2 SNEGSKA (reference sequence).